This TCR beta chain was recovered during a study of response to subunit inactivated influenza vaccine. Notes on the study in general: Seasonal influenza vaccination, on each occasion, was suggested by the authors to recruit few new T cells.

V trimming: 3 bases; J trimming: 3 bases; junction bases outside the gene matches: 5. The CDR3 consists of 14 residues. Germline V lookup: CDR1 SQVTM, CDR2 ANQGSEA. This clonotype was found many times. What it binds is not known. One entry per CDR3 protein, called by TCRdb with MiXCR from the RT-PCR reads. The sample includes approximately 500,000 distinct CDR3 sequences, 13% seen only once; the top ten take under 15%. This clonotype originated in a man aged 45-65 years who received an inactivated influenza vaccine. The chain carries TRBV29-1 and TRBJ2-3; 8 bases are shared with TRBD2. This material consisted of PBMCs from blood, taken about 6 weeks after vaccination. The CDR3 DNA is TGCAGCGTTGAGACGGGAGGGCCTACAGATACGCAGTATTTT. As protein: CSVETGGPTDTQYF.